This TCR beta chain stems from a study of PD-1 blockade in classical Hodgkin lymphoma. V was pared by 2 bases and J by 2 bases, with 5 bases of the junction left unmatched. The CDR3 loop spans 15 amino acids. CDR1 is SGHDT and CDR2 is YYEEEE in the germline V gene. Every patient experienced relapse after autologous stem cell transplantation, and brentuximab vedotin exposure varied. From thawed PBMCs, CD4+ T cells were purified using magnetic negative selection. Profiling relied on immunoSEQ multiplex PCR, and the TCRdb table lists in-frame clones only, not all of them. This sample has tens of thousands of clones, with roughly 89% found just once.

The J gene is TRBJ2-3, the V gene TRBV5-6; 7 nucleotides agree with TRBD2. The clonotype was recovered from a human donor with classical Hodgkin lymphoma. The input for sequencing was CD4+ T cells from blood, taken at baseline. CDR3 sequence reads: CASSFGGGITDTQYF. CDR3 in DNA: TGTGCCAGCAGCTTCGGCGGGGGTATCACAGATACGCAGTATTTT.